This T cell receptor beta chain appears in the sequencing data of a study of shared clonotypes between healthy human individuals (dated by TCRdb to the early 2020s). For the wider study: Three men and two women, aged 18 to 49 years, made up the cohort. Libraries were prepared and TCR repertoires were sequenced by different laboratories using diverse techniques, in order to increase sequencing depth and limit assay-specific biases. Leukapheresis yielded between about 0.8 and 9.5 billion PBMCs per donor. Blood TCR repertoires of a handful of healthy adults were deeply sequenced to estimate repertoire size and the extent of clonotype sharing between individuals. The study at large found these results: Because the study included a small number of donors, the genetic and exposure-history diversity represented was limited. Only blood was sampled, and tissue TCR repertoires likely differ from those in blood. Pairwise subsampling led to the expectation that sequencing depth would affect the degree of clonotype sharing among donors.

Using the deep immunoSEQ assay, TCR CDR3 regions were amplified from genomic DNA by multiplex PCR. Extracted genomic DNA from each cell subset was distributed evenly across all wells of several immunoSEQ 96-well plates, and each plate was treated as a replicate. For unsorted PBMC, each replicate PCR was loaded with roughly 0.3 ug genomic DNA, equivalent to 30,000 or so T cell genomes. Ten immunoSEQ deep assay plates were used to sequence the unsorted PBMC genomic DNA. Purified libraries were quantified with a Qubit 3.0 fluorometer, sized on a Bioanalyzer 2100, and re-quantified with the KAPA Library Quantification kit. Each immunoSEQ 96-well plate was sequenced on its own single-read 150-cycle Illumina NextSeq 550 flow cell. The paper's processing steps were these. The immunoSEQ output contained only junctional sequences without quality scores, so filtering could not match that applied to full-length reads. To assign V/J genes and CDR3, sequences were annotated using PyIR, a Python wrapper for IgBLAST v1.9, with IMGT germline references. Reads with weak V/J assignments (E-value above 1e-6), missing CDR3, stop codons, out-of-frame junctions, or ambiguous translated residues were removed. A V3J clonotype was defined by an identical inferred V gene, J gene, and CDR3 amino acid sequence. Percentage overlap between repertoires was computed as shared unique clonotypes divided by the size of the smaller repertoire. Three approaches were used to assess repertoire richness: RTK rarefaction, the Chao1 estimator, and Recon v2.1 estimates of unobserved clonotypes. Not all clones reach the TCRdb copy of this immuneACCESS table, which keeps in-frame sequences only. Checked studies attribute under half of the gap to unresolved V genes and leave the rest unexplained. The D gene and trimming were derived from the DNA, and the V and J assignments and clone size from that table. This sample holds more than 450,000 clones; 79% were observed only once. The top ten hold roughly 13% of the sample.

Donors were healthy HIV-negative adults with no recently reported acute infections or vaccinations. Every donor was a Caucasian adult living in Nashville, Tennessee, USA. For unsorted samples, tens of millions of PBMCs were counted, and genomic DNA was extracted using the QIAamp DNA Blood Mini kit. Blood was obtained by leukapheresis, after which PBMCs were separated by Ficoll-Histopaque density gradient centrifugation and cryopreserved in liquid nitrogen vapor phase. Comment on this clone: There is no known antigen for this receptor. No quality values exist for individual bases; no much larger clone is one base distant.

Trimming removed 2 bases from V and 4 bases from J, leaving 13 bases between the germline ends. The germline V gene gives CDR1 as SQVTM and CDR2 as ANQGSEA. Reading from cysteine to phenylalanine, the CDR3 counts 14 amino acids. Only the CDR3 region is kept as DNA, spanning 42 bases read in frame from base 1. This TCR was sampled from a woman in her thirties or forties in good health. Some clones in this sample may be carry-over from other donors' samples. Material for sequencing was PBMCs. The chain was built from TRBV29-1 and TRBJ2-3; the D gene cannot be resolved reliably. The nucleotide sequence is given as TGCAGCGTTGAAACTCCCCGATTTCCAGATACGCAGTATTTT. Its product reads: CSVETPRFPDTQYF.